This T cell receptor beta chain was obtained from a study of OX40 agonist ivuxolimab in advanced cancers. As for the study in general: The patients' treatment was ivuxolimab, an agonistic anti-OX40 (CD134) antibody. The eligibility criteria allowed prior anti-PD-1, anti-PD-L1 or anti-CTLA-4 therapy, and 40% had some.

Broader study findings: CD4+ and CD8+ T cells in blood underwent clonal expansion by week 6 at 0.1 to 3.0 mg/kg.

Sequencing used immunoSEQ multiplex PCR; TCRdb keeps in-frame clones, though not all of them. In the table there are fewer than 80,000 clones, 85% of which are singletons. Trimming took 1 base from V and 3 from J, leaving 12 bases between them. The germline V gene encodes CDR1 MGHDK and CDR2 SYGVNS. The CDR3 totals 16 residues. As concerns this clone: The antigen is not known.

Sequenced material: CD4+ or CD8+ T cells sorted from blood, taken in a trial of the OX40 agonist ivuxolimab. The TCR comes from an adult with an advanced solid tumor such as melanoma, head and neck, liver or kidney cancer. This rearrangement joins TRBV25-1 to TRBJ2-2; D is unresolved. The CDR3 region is CASSESAPRDTGELFF. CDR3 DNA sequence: TGTGCCAGCAGTGAATCGGCCCCTAGAGACACCGGGGAGCTGTTTTTT.